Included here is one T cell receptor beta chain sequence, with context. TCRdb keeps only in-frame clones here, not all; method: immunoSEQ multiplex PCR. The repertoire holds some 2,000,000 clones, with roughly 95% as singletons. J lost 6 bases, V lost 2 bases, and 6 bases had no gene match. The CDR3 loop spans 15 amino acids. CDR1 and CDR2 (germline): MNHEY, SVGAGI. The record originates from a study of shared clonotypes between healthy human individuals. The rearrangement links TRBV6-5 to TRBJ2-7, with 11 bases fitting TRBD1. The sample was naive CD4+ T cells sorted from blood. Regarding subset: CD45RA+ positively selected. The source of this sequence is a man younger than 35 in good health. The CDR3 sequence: CASSYLGTGGGEQYF. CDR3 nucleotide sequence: TGTGCCAGCAGTTACCTCGGGACAGGGGGGGGCGAGCAGTACTTC.